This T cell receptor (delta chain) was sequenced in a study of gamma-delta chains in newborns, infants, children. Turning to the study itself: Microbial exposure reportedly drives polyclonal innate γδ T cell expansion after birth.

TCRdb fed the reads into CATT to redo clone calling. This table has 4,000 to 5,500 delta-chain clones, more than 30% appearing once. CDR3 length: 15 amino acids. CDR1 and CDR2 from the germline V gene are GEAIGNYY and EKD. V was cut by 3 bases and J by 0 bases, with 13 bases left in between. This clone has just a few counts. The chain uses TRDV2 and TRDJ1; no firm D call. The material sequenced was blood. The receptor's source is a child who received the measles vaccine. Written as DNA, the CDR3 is TGTGCCTGTGACTCGAGGGCACCGTACACCGATAAACTCATCTTT. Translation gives CACDSRAPYTDKLIF.